This entry lists 32 T cell receptor beta chains sequenced from one sample in a study of shared clonotypes between healthy human individuals. The protocol was immunoSEQ multiplex PCR, while the TCRdb copy is restricted to in-frame clones and leaves out a portion. The sample gives some 2.1 million clones, about 95% of which show up once; 0.1% to 0.15% is in the top ten. The sequenced sample was naive CD4+ T cells sorted from blood. This sample's subset: CD45RA+ positively selected. All receptors come from a young man in good health.

The chain employs TRBV30 and TRBJ1-6, with D unclear. Trimming left V 0 bases short and J 8 bases short, with 8 bases between. This CDR3 has 13 residues. Germline-derived CDR1 and CDR2 are GTSNPN and SVGIG (reference sequence). The CDR3 sequence: CAWSVSQDSPLHF. In DNA, the CDR3 is TGTGCCTGGAGTGTATCCCAAGATTCACCCCTCCACTTT.

The chain couples TRBV7-6 to TRBJ2-5; 11 bases are shared with TRBD2. The CDR3 is 16 residues long. V lost 3 bases, J lost 1 base, and 4 bases stayed unmatched. The germline V gene has CDR1 SGHVS and CDR2 FNYEAQ. The CDR3 loop is CASSLTSGNLQETQYF. Written as DNA, the CDR3 is TGTGCCAGCAGCTTGACTAGCGGGAACCTCCAAGAGACCCAGTACTTC.

The gene calls are TRBV2 and TRBJ1-1; 8 bases are shared with TRBD1. CDR1 and CDR2 (germline): SNHLY, FYNNEI. The CDR3 length is 13 residues. With V trimmed by 11 bases and J by 3 bases, 8 bases remained unmatched. CDR3 protein: CARQGAGDTEAFF. CDR3 coding DNA: TGTGCCCGGCAGGGGGCTGGGGACACTGAAGCTTTCTTT.

This chain connects TRBV30 to TRBJ1-2, with D unresolved. Germline V lookup: CDR1 GTSNPN, CDR2 SVGIG (reference sequence). CDR3 size: 11 residues. V gave up 2 bases and J gave up 7 bases, with 8 bases separating them. The CDR3 is CAWSNDSGYTF. Written as DNA, the CDR3 is TGTGCCTGGAGTAACGACTCTGGCTACACCTTC.

The chain uses TRBV9 and TRBJ2-7; D not certain. CDR3 size: 14 residues. Germline V gene lookup returns CDR1 SGDLS and CDR2 YYNGEE. Trimming removed 0 bases at V and 1 base at J, with 8 bases between. This chain's CDR3 is CASSVAHSSYEQYF. DNA of the CDR3: TGTGCCAGCAGCGTAGCCCACAGTTCCTACGAGCAGTACTTC.

V usage is TRBV30 and J usage is TRBJ2-7; TRBD2 aligns across 10 bases. V dropped 7 bases and J dropped 3; count of bases not matched to a gene: 15. Germline V gene sequence: CDR1 GTSNPN, CDR2 SVGIG (reference sequence). The CDR3 spans 16 residues. The CDR3: CAYDLSGGSKNYEQYF. The CDR3 nucleotides read TGTGCCTACGACCTTAGCGGGGGGTCGAAAAACTACGAGCAGTACTTC.

A single count supports this clone. This chain uses TRBV6-6 with TRBJ1-3, with D hard to call. CDR1 is MNHNY, CDR2 SVGAGI, per germline (reference sequence). The V end was cut by 7 bases, the J end by 1 base, with 5 bases between. This CDR3 contains 12 residues. CDR3 coding DNA: TGTGCCAGCACCCGATCTGGAAACACCATATATTTT. Translated, it gives CASTRSGNTIYF.

The rearrangement links TRBV18 to TRBJ2-1; 7 bases line up with TRBD1. The CDR3 spans 14 residues. Germline V gene lookup returns CDR1 KGHSH and CDR2 LQKENI. The junction had 3 bases not matched to a gene; V was cut back by 2 bases and J by 5 bases. For the CDR3, the DNA is TGTGCCAGCTCACCAGACAGGGCCCACAATGAGCAGTTCTTC. Translating gives CASSPDRAHNEQFF. Drawing the rest from reference TRBV18 and TRBJ2-1, the complete variable domain is NAGVMQNPRHLVRRRGQEARLRCSPMKGHSHVYWYRQLPEEGLKFMVYLQKENIIDESGMPKERFSAEFPKEGPSILRIQQVVRGDSAAYFCASSPDRAHNEQFFGPGTRLTVL.

A note on this clone: The same CDR3 can be traced to other DNA sequences in this sample. This chain uses TRBV29-1 with TRBJ2-7; D may correspond to TRBD1 or TRBD2 (5 bases each). V dropped 5 bases and J dropped 0 bases, with 11 bases sitting between them. CDR1 and CDR2 (germline): SQVTM, ANQGSEA. CDR3 length: 13 amino acids. The chain's CDR3 is CSVTTGASYEQYF. As DNA, the CDR3 is TGCAGCGTTACAACCGGGGCCTCCTACGAGCAGTACTTC.

The CDR3 protein is CASSPSPTRSGELFF. Here the CDR3 DNA reads TGTGCCAGCAGTCCCTCCCCGACCCGTTCCGGGGAGCTGTTTTTT. This sequence joins TRBV27 and TRBJ2-2; no reliable D call. V lost 5 bases to trimming and J lost 6 bases, with 16 bases between them. The CDR3 has 15 amino acids. Germline CDR1 is MNHEY and CDR2 is SMNVEV (reference sequence).

The chain couples TRBV6-6 to TRBJ2-1; 7 bases are a match to TRBD1. Germline trimming cut 8 bases from V and 4 bases from J; bases unmatched to any gene: 8. This CDR3 is built from 14 residues. CDR1 and CDR2 (germline): MNHNY, SVGAGI (reference sequence). The CDR3 protein is CASEPGGSYNEQFF. The CDR3 region has the DNA TGTGCCAGCGAGCCAGGGGGTTCTTACAATGAGCAGTTCTTC.

This sequence joins TRBV2 and TRBJ2-7; 9 bases agree with TRBD2. Germline CDR1 reads SNHLY; CDR2 reads FYNNEI. The J segment lost 2 bases and the V segment lost 9 bases, leaving 2 bases of the junction unmatched. This CDR3 has 12 amino acids. As DNA, the CDR3 is TGTGCCAGTCGCGGGAGGGCCTACGAGCAGTACTTC. This codes for CASRGRAYEQYF.

This clone has just a few counts. The J gene is TRBJ2-5, the V gene TRBV6-5; no clear D gene. The CDR3 is 13 amino acids. In germline, CDR1 is MNHEY, CDR2 SVGAGI. Trimming pared 2 bases from V and 1 base from J, leaving 5 bases between. The CDR3 region is CASSYGPQETQYF. The CDR3 nucleotides read TGTGCCAGCAGTTACGGGCCCCAAGAGACCCAGTACTTC.

J is TRBJ1-2 and V is TRBV18; D is possibly TRBD1 (6 bases). V was shortened by 3 bases and J by 13 bases, with 15 bases between the two germline ends. CDR3 length: 12 residues. Germline CDR1 and CDR2: KGHSH and LQKENI. The CDR3 loop reads CASSPDSLNRTF. The CDR3 DNA is TGTGCCAGCTCACCGGACAGTCTAAATCGCACCTTC.

Regarding this clone: Additional DNA sequences in this sample encode the identical CDR3. The chain joins TRBV5-1 to TRBJ1-2; the match to TRBD1 covers 7 bases. V dropped 4 bases and J dropped 2; count of bases not matched to a gene: 5. The CDR3 runs to 14 residues. The germline V gene encodes CDR1 SGHRS and CDR2 YFSETQ. The CDR3 bases are TGCGCCAGCAGCCAAGGGACAGCCAACTATGGCTACACCTTC. This encodes CASSQGTANYGYTF.

The V gene is TRBV5-6, the J gene TRBJ2-6; no reliable D call. Germline V gives CDR1 SGHDT, CDR2 YYEEEE. V lost 0 bases to trimming and J lost 0 bases, with 10 bases between them. The CDR3 covers 17 residues. CDR3 protein: CASSLGVTSSGANVLTF. CDR3 in DNA: TGTGCCAGCAGCTTGGGCGTAACGAGCTCTGGGGCCAACGTCCTGACTTTC.

J is TRBJ1-6 and V is TRBV21-1. TRBV21-1 is a listed pseudogene. This CDR3 has 17 amino acids. The CDR3 here is CASSNILAREGNSPLHF. CDR3 DNA: TGTGCCAGCAGCAACATTCTGGCCCGGGAGGGTAATTCACCCCTCCACTTT.

This clone was observed once. The V call is TRBV5-1, the J call TRBJ2-1; 10 positions agree with TRBD1. CDR3 length: 14 amino acids. From germline, CDR1 is SGHRS and CDR2 YFSETQ. After removal of 1 base from V and 10 bases from J, the junction contained 5 bases not matched to a gene. The CDR3 DNA follows: TGCGCCAGCAGCTTGAGACAGGGGGCACGAGAGCAGTTCTTC. Translating gives CASSLRQGAREQFF.

Worth noting for this clone: In the same sample, other DNA sequences code for this CDR3. The chain carries TRBV10-3 and TRBJ1-1, with no clear D. This CDR3 has 12 amino acids. The V end lost 5 bases, the J end lost 0 bases, and 4 bases lay between the germline ends. CDR1 ENHRY and CDR2 SYGVKD come from the germline V gene. DNA of the CDR3: TGTGCCATCAGTAGGTTGAACACTGAAGCTTTCTTT. It specifies CAISRLNTEAFF.

This chain's CDR3 is CASNHYNEQFF. CDR3 DNA: TGTGCCAGCAACCACTACAATGAGCAGTTCTTC. This sequence joins TRBV6-6 and TRBJ2-1; no definite D call. Trimming took off 7 bases at V and 3 bases at J, with 4 bases between the two ends. The CDR3 runs 11 residues. Germline V gives CDR1 MNHNY, CDR2 SVGAGI (reference sequence).

As to this clone: This sample also contains other DNA sequences that code for the same CDR3. The gene calls are TRBV6-5 and TRBJ2-5, with D possibly matching TRBD2 (5 bases). Per germline, CDR1 MNHEY and CDR2 SVGAGI. The CDR3 contains 14 residues. With 0 bases removed from V and 5 bases from J, the gap between germline ends came to 10 bases. In nucleotides, the CDR3 is TGTGCCAGCAGTTACTCACTCGCGGGTGAGACCCAGTACTTC. It yields the protein CASSYSLAGETQYF.

J is TRBJ2-7 and V is TRBV30, with a weak D call TRBD2 (5 bases). This CDR3 contains 12 residues. The germline V gene has CDR1 GTSNPN and CDR2 SVGIG (reference sequence). Deletions cut 4 bases from V and 5 bases from J, with 12 bases between. CDR3 DNA sequence: TGTGCCTGGATCGGGGATCTCAACGAGCAGTACTTC. As protein: CAWIGDLNEQYF.

This chain joins TRBV29-1 and TRBJ1-2, with D hard to call. Germline V gene lookup returns CDR1 SQVTM and CDR2 ANQGSEA. Trimming removed 2 bases at V and 5 bases at J, with 3 bases between. This CDR3 spans 10 amino acids. The CDR3 is CSVEWYGYTF. In nucleotides, the CDR3 is TGCAGCGTTGAATGGTATGGCTACACCTTC. Full variable domain (missing parts from reference TRBV29-1 and TRBJ1-2): SAVISQKPSRDICQRGTSLTIQCQVDSQVTMMFWYRQQPGQSLTLIATANQGSEATYESGFVIDKFPISRPNLTFSTLTVSNMSPEDSSIYLCSVEWYGYTFGSGTRLTVV.

About this clone itself: Additional DNA sequences in this sample encode the identical CDR3. This chain links TRBV30 with TRBJ2-7, with 9 bases identical to TRBD1. Germline CDR1 reads GTSNPN; CDR2 reads SVGIG (reference sequence). The CDR3 runs to 13 residues. V lost 5 bases, J lost 2 bases, and 4 bases stayed unmatched. CDR3 sequence reads: CAWSGTGPYEQYF. In DNA, the CDR3 is TGTGCCTGGTCCGGGACAGGGCCCTACGAGCAGTACTTC.

The chain has TRBV7-2 and TRBJ2-5, with D unresolved. CDR3 size: 14 residues. V shed 2 bases and J shed 5 bases, with 12 bases lying between them. From germline, CDR1 is SGHTA and CDR2 FQGNSA. The CDR3 reads CASSLRVLRETQYF. CDR3 sequence (DNA): TGTGCCAGCAGCTTACGGGTTTTGAGGGAGACCCAGTACTTC.

The chain has TRBV6-6 and TRBJ2-1, with 11 bases that match TRBD2. Germline CDR1 is MNHNY and CDR2 is SVGAGI (reference sequence). The CDR3 covers 15 residues. V trimming: 4 bases; J trimming: 15 bases; junction bases outside the gene matches: 14. Here the CDR3 DNA reads TGTGCCAGCAGTTTTAGCGGGGGGGCCTCTTTAGTCAGGTTCTTC. Its translation: CASSFSGGASLVRFF.

The rearrangement uses TRBV6-5 and TRBJ1-4; TRBD1 is a possible D gene (6 bases). Trimming stripped 4 bases from V and 10 bases from J, with 16 bases between. CDR3 length equals 14 residues. Per the germline V gene, CDR1 is MNHEY and CDR2 is SVGAGI. The CDR3 DNA is TGTGCCAGCAGTTTAACACAGGGATCGGGAAAACTGTTTTTT. It yields the protein CASSLTQGSGKLFF.

This sequence joins TRBV29-1 and TRBJ2-7, with 12 nucleotides matching TRBD2. Germline-derived CDR1 and CDR2 are SQVTM and ANQGSEA. With V trimmed by 6 bases and J by 7 bases, 19 bases remained unmatched. The CDR3 is 17 residues long. CDR3 region: CSVSIGGLAGAQGEQYF. The CDR3 DNA is TGCAGCGTATCGATTGGGGGACTAGCGGGTGCTCAGGGGGAGCAGTACTTC.

The V gene is TRBV2, the J gene TRBJ2-7; 7 bases map to TRBD2. With 2 bases clipped from V and 6 bases from J, the junction kept 10 bases outside the gene matches. The CDR3 loop spans 15 amino acids. Per germline, CDR1 SNHLY and CDR2 FYNNEI. CDR3 nucleotide sequence: TGTGCCAGCAGTGAACGGGGAGGGGAGGGCTCCGAGCAGTACTTC. This sequence encodes CASSERGGEGSEQYF.

This clone has only a few counts. Other DNA sequences within the sample encode an identical CDR3. The V and J genes are TRBV2 and TRBJ1-6, with TRBD1 identical over 10 bases. The V and J ends lost 8 bases and 7 bases, in that order; junction bases with no gene match: 2. There are 13 residues in the CDR3. CDR1 and CDR2 (germline): SNHLY, FYNNEI. The CDR3 nucleotides read TGTGCCAGCGGGGGACAGGGGAATTCACCCCTCCACTTT. It encodes CASGGQGNSPLHF.

The CDR3 sequence is CASSADRGRLRTGELFF. The CDR3 DNA reads as TGTGCCAGCAGTGCCGACAGGGGGCGGTTGCGGACCGGGGAGCTGTTTTTT. The chain is built from TRBV25-1 and TRBJ2-2; TRBD1 agrees at 10 bases. The CDR3 consists of 17 residues. The V segment lost 4 bases and the J segment 5 bases; nucleotides outside the gene matches: 10. Looked up from germline, CDR1 is MGHDK and CDR2 is SYGVNS.

The chain has TRBV6-6 and TRBJ2-2, with D possibly matching TRBD1 (6 bases). The CDR3 has 16 amino acids. The germline V and J ends were trimmed by 7 bases and 3 bases, with 18 bases remaining between them. The V gene's germline CDR1 is MNHNY and CDR2 SVGAGI (reference sequence). CDR3 sequence: CASIKQQGAYTGELFF. In DNA form, the CDR3 reads TGTGCCAGCATTAAACAACAGGGCGCTTACACCGGGGAGCTGTTTTTT.